The T cell receptor (beta chain) under discussion was sequenced for a study of regulatory T cells in long-lasting Graves disease. Building of the TCR beta libraries involved iRepertoire HTBI primers and Arm-PCR of CDR3 regions. TCRdb redid the calling of the multiplex PCR reads with MiXCR, one entry per CDR3 protein. The sample lists 450,000 to 600,000 distinct CDR3 sequences, 13% seen once, with roughly a tenth in the top ten. Time point in this sample: newly diagnosed GD, antithyroid drugs for less than 3 months. Following extraction of RNA from PBMCs, that RNA was used to make the TCR library. The same data also went into a second study, on T cells in Graves' hyperthyroidism and ophthalmopathy. That work adds: Researchers barred patients who had uncontrolled infection, other autoimmune disease, pregnancy or lactation. HTBI primers were employed in a first-round RT-PCR of the TCR CDR3. Researchers found most expanded thyroid clonotypes above 0.001 in blood as well. By a 13 V-J model, ophthalmopathy was set apart from stable hyperthyroidism.

The sample here was peripheral blood mononuclear cells (PBMCs), taken at new diagnosis, from a patient treated with antithyroid drugs. The sequence came from a young man with Graves disease.

The CDR3 loop is CASSFRRTDTQYF. CDR3 in DNA: TGTGCCAGCAGTTTTAGGAGAACAGATACGCAGTATTTT. The chain has TRBV12-3 or TRBV12-4 and TRBJ2-3; D not certain. V lost 3 bases and J lost 3, with 7 bases in between. The CDR3 runs 13 residues.